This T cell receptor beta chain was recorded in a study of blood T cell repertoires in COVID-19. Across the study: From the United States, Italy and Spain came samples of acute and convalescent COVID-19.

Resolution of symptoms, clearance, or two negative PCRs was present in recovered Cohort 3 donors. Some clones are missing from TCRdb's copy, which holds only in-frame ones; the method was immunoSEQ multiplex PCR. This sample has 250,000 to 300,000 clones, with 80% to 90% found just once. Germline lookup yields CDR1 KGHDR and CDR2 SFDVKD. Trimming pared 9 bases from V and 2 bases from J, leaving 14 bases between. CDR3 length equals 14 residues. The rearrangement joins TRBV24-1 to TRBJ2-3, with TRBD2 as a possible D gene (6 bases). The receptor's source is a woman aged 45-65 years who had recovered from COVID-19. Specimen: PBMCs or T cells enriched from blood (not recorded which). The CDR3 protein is CATGSRGSTDTQYF. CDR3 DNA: TGTGCCACCGGAAGTCGGGGGTCCACAGATACGCAGTATTTT.